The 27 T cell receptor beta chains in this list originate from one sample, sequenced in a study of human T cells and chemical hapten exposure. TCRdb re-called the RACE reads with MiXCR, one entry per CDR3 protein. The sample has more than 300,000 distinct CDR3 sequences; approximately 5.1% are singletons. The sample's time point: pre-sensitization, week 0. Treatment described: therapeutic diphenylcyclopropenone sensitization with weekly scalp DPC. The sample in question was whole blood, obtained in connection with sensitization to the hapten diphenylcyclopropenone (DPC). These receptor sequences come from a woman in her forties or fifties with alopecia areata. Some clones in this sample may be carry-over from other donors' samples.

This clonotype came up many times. The CDR3 reads CASSQVVRDTQYF. The CDR3, as DNA: TGTGCCAGCAGCCAAGTGGTTAGAGATACGCAGTATTTT. The chain recombines TRBV3-1 with TRBJ2-3; unclear D gene. Trimming left V 1 base short and J 5 bases short, with 7 bases between. This CDR3 has 13 amino acids. Germline V gene data show CDR1 as LGHDT and CDR2 as YNNKEL (reference sequence).

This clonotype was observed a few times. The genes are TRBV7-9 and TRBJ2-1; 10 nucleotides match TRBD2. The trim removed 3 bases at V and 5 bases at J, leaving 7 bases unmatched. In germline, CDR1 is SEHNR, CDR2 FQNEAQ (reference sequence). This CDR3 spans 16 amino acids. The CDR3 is CASSFKREGVDNEQFF. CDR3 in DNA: TGTGCCAGCAGCTTTAAGCGGGAGGGAGTAGACAATGAGCAGTTCTTC.

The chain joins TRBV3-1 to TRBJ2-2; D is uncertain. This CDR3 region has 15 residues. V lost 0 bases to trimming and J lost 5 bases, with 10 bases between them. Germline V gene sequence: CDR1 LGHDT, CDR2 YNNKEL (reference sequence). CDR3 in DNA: TGTGCCAGCAGCCAAGATGGCCGGCGAACCGGGGAGCTGTTTTTT. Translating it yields CASSQDGRRTGELFF.

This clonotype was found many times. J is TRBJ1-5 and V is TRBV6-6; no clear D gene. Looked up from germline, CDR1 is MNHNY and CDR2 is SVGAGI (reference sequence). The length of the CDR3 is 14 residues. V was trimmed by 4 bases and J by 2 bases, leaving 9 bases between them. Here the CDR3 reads CASSSNWGNQPQHF. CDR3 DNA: TGTGCCAGCAGTTCGAACTGGGGCAATCAGCCCCAGCATTTT.

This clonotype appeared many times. The CDR3 here is CASSQTGEYTEAFF. In DNA form, the CDR3 reads TGTGCCAGCAGCCAGACAGGGGAGTACACTGAAGCTTTCTTT. V gene TRBV3-1 combines with J gene TRBJ1-1, with 8 positions matching TRBD1. CDR3 length equals 14 residues. The germline CDR1 and CDR2 sequences are LGHDT and YNNKEL (reference sequence). V was pared by 3 bases and J by 3 bases, with 3 bases of the junction left unmatched.

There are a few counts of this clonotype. The CDR3 reads CSASASGNLYEQYF. The CDR3 region has the DNA TGCAGTGCTAGTGCGAGCGGGAACTTATACGAGCAGTACTTC. The rearrangement joins TRBV20-1 to TRBJ2-7; 7 nucleotides agree with TRBD2. Germline CDR1 DFQATT, CDR2 SNEGSKA (reference sequence). V was pared by 3 bases and J by 4 bases, with 9 bases of the junction left unmatched. CDR3 size: 14 residues.

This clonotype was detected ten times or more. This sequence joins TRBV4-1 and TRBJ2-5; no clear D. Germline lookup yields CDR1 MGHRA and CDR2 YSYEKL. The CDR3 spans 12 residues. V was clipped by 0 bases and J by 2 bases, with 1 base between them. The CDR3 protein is CASSQEQETQYF. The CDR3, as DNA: TGCGCCAGCAGCCAAGAGCAAGAGACCCAGTACTTC.

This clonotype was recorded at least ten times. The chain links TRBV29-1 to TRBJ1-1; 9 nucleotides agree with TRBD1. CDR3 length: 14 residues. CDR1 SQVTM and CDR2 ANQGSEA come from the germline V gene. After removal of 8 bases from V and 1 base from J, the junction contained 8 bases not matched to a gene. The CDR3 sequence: CSSRTGAANTEAFF. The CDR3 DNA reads TGCAGCTCACGGACAGGGGCAGCGAACACTGAAGCTTTCTTT.

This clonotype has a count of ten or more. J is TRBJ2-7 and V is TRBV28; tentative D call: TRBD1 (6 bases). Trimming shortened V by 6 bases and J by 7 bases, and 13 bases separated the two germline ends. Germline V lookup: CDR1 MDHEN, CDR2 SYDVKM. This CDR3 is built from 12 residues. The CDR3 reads CASRVGAREQYF. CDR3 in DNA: TGTGCCAGCAGGGTGGGGGCGCGGGAGCAGTACTTC.

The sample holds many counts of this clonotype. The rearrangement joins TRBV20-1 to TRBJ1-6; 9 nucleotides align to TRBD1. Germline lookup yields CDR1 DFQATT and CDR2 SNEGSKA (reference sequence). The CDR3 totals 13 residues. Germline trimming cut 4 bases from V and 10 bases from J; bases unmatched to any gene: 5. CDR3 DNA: TGCAGTGCTATCGGGACAGGGACGTCACCCCTCCACTTT. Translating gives CSAIGTGTSPLHF.

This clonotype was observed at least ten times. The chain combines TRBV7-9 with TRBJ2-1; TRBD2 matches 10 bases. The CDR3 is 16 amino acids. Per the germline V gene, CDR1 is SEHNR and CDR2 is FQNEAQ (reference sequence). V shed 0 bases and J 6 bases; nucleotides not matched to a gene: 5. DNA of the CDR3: TGTGCCAGCAGCTTAGCGCTAGCGGGGGCCTCCAATGAGCAGTTCTTC. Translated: CASSLALAGASNEQFF.

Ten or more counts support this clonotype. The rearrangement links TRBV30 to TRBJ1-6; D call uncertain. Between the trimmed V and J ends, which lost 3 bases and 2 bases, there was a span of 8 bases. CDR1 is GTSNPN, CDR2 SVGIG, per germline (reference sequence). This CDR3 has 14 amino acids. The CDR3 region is CAWRGGTYNSPLHF. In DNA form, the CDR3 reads TGTGCCTGGAGAGGTGGCACCTATAATTCACCCCTCCACTTT.

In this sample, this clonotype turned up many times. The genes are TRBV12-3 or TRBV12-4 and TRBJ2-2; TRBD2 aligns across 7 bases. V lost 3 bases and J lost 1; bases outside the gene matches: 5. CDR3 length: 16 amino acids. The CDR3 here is CASSFPLAENTGELFF. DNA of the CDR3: TGTGCCAGCAGTTTCCCGCTAGCGGAGAACACCGGGGAGCTGTTTTTT.

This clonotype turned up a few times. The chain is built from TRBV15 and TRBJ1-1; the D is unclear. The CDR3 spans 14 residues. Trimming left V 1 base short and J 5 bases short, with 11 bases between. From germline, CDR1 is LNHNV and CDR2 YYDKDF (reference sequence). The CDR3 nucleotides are TGTGCCACCAGCAGAGTGTCCGGAGGGACTGAAGCTTTCTTT. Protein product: CATSRVSGGTEAFF. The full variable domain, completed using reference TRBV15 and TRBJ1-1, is DAMVIQNPRYQVTQFGKPVTLSCSQTLNHNVMYWYQQKSSQAPKLLFHYYDKDFNNEADTPDNFQSRRPNTSFCFLDIRSPGLGDTAMYLCATSRVSGGTEAFFGQGTRLTVV.

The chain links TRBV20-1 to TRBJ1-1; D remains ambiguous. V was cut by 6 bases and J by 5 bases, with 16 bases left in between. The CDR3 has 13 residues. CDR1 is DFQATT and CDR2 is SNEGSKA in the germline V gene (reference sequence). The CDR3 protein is CSAARELGTEAFF. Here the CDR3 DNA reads TGCAGTGCCGCGAGAGAGCTGGGTACTGAAGCTTTCTTT.

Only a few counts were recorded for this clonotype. The CDR3 bases are TGCGCCACTCAGGGGGGAAACACCGGGGAGCTGTTTTTT. It encodes CATQGGNTGELFF. The gene calls are TRBV4-1 and TRBJ2-2, with D perhaps matching TRBD1 (7 bases). The CDR3 runs 13 residues. Trimming shortened V by 10 bases and J by 2 bases, and 11 bases separated the two germline ends. Germline CDR1 MGHRA, CDR2 YSYEKL.

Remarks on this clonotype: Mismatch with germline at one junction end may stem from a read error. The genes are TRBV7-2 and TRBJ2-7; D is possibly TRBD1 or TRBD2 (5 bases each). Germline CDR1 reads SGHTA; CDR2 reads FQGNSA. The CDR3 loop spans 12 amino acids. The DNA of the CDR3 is TGTGCCAGCGGGGACGGGTTCTACGAGCAGTGCTTC. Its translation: CASGDGFYEQCF.

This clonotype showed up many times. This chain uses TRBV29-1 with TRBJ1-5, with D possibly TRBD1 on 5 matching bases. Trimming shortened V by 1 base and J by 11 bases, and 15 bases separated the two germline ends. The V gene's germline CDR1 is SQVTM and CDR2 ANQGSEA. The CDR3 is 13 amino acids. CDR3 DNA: TGCAGCGTTGAAGCGGGGAGAGCGGGGGCCCAGCATTTT. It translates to CSVEAGRAGAQHF. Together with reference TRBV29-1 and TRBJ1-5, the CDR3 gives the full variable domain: SAVISQKPSRDICQRGTSLTIQCQVDSQVTMMFWYRQQPGQSLTLIATANQGSEATYESGFVIDKFPISRPNLTFSTLTVSNMSPEDSSIYLCSVEAGRAGAQHFGDGTRLSIL.

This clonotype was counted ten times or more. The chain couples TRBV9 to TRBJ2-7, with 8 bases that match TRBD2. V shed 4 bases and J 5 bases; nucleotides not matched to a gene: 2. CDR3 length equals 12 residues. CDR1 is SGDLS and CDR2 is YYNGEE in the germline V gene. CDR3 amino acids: CASSPGGNEQYF. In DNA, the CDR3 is TGTGCCAGCAGCCCGGGGGGGAACGAGCAGTACTTC.

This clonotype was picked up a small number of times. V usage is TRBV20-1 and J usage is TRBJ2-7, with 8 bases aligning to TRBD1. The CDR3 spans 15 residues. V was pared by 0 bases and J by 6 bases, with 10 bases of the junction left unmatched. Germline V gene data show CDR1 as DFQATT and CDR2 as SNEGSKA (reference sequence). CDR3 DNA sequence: TGCAGTGCTAGAGATGGGGGGACAGGCCCACCCGAGCAGTACTTC. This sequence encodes CSARDGGTGPPEQYF.

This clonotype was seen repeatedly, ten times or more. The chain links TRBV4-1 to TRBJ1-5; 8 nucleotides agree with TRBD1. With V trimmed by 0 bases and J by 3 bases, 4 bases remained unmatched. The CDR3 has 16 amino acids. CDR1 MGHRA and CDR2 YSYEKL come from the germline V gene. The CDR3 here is CASSQDSGGLNQPQHF. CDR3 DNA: TGCGCCAGCAGCCAAGATTCAGGGGGCCTCAATCAGCCCCAGCATTTT.

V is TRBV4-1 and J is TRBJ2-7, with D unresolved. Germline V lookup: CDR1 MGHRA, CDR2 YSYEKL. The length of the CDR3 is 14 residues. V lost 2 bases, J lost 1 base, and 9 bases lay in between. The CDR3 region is CASSQIARSYEQYF. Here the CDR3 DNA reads TGCGCCAGCAGCCAAATAGCCAGATCCTACGAGCAGTACTTC.

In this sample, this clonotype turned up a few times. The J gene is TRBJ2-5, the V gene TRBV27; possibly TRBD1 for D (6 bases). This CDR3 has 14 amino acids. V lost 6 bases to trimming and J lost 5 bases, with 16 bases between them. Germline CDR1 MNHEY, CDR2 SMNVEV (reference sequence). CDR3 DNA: TGTGCCAGCAGGCGCAGGGGAGATGTCGAGACCCAGTACTTC. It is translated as CASRRRGDVETQYF.

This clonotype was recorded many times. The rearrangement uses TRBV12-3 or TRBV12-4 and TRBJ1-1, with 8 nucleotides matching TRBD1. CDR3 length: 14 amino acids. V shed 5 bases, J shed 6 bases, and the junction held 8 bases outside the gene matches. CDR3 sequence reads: CASSPRTGSAEAFF. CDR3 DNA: TGTGCCAGCAGTCCGCGGACAGGGTCCGCTGAAGCTTTCTTT.

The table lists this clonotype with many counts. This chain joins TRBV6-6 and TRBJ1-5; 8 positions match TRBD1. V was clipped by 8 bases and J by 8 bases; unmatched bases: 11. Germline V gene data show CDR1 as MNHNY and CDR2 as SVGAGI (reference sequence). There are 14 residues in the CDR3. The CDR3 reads CASRPGQGHKPQHF. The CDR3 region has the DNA TGTGCCAGCCGACCTGGACAGGGTCATAAGCCCCAGCATTTT.

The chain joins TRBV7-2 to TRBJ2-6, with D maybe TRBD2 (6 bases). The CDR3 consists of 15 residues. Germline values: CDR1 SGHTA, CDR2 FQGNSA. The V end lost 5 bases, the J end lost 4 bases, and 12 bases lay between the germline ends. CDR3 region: CASSKREAGANVLTF. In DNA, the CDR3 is TGTGCCAGCAGCAAGAGGGAGGCCGGGGCCAACGTCCTGACTTTC.

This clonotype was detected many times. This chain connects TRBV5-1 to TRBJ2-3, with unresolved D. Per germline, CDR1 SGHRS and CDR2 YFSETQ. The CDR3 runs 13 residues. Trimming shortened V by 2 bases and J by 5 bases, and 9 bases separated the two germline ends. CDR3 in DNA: TGCGCCAGCAGCTTAAAGGTCGGAGATACGCAGTATTTT. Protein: CASSLKVGDTQYF.